Listed here are 27 T cell receptor beta chains from one sample, sequenced in a study of T-cell memory formation after mild COVID-19. MiXCR, applied by TCRdb to the 5' RACE reads, yields one record per CDR3 protein. The sample holds roughly 350,000 distinct CDR3 sequences, approximately 27% seen once. Sequenced sample: PBMCs or a T cell subset sorted from them (not recorded which). These TCRs come from an adult woman who had mild COVID-19 (a few samples of this study predate the infection). Cell type and time point are not known.

This clonotype was picked up a small number of times. This chain connects TRBV3-1 to TRBJ1-6; D not certain. Germline values: CDR1 LGHDT, CDR2 YNNKEL (reference sequence). The CDR3 is 15 amino acids. The germline V and J ends were trimmed by 1 base and 7 bases, with 11 bases remaining between them. The CDR3 bases are TGTGCCAGCAGCCAAGGGAGCGTGGGGAATTCACCCCTCCACTTT. It is translated as CASSQGSVGNSPLHF.

V gene TRBV5-1 combines with J gene TRBJ2-6; the D gene is possibly TRBD2 (6 bases). The CDR3 runs 15 residues. Germline CDR1 reads SGHRS; CDR2 reads YFSETQ. The V gene lost 6 bases and the J gene lost 2 bases, with 12 bases spanning the gap. CDR3 nucleotide sequence: TGCGCCAGCAATGGGGGGATCGCTGGGGCCAACGTCCTGACTTTC. As protein: CASNGGIAGANVLTF.

The chain is built from TRBV12-3 or TRBV12-4 and TRBJ2-7; no firm D call. The CDR3 has 16 amino acids. V was shortened by 4 bases and J by 2 bases, with 18 bases between the two germline ends. The CDR3 DNA reads as TGTGCCAGCAGTTATTTCCCCAGCGTAGGTGCCTACGAGCAGTACTTC. Its translation: CASSYFPSVGAYEQYF.

This chain joins TRBV28 and TRBJ2-7; 10 positions agree with TRBD1. Germline V CDR1 and CDR2: MDHEN, SYDVKM. CDR3 length: 14 amino acids. Trimming removed 8 bases from V and 2 bases from J; junction bases left unmatched: 6. The CDR3 DNA follows: TGTGCCAGCCTCCTTGGGACAGGGGCCTACGAGCAGTACTTC. It specifies CASLLGTGAYEQYF. Full variable domain (rest looked up from reference TRBV28 and TRBJ2-7): DVKVTQSSRYLVKRTGEKVFLECVQDMDHENMFWYRQDPGLGLRLIYFSYDVKMKEKGDIPEGYSVSREKKERFSLILESASTNQTSMYLCASLLGTGAYEQYFGPGTRLTVT.

A few counts support this clonotype. The chain carries TRBV12-3 or TRBV12-4 and TRBJ2-1, with D unclear. The CDR3 length is 13 residues. The V gene lost 2 bases and the J gene lost 6 bases, with 8 bases spanning the gap. The CDR3 spells CASSLLSRNEQFF. The CDR3 bases are TGTGCCAGCAGTTTATTAAGCCGCAATGAGCAGTTCTTC.

The chain links TRBV12-3 or TRBV12-4 to TRBJ2-7; 10 bases match TRBD1. V shed 5 bases, J shed 4 bases, and the junction held 8 bases outside the gene matches. This CDR3 comprises 15 residues. The CDR3 reads CASSTLRDRGYEQYF. CDR3 sequence (DNA): TGTGCCAGCAGTACTCTCCGGGACAGGGGTTACGAGCAGTACTTC.

The sample holds a few counts of this clonotype. The chain uses TRBV19 and TRBJ2-7; 7 nucleotides agree with TRBD1. With V trimmed by 5 bases and J by 2 bases, 6 bases remained unmatched. The CDR3 length is 14 residues. Germline V lookup: CDR1 LNHDA, CDR2 SQIVND (reference sequence). CDR3 in DNA: TGTGCCAGTAGTTTACCGACAGGGCCCTACGAGCAGTACTTC. The encoded protein is CASSLPTGPYEQYF.

This clonotype was seen a few times. The chain uses TRBV20-1 and TRBJ2-3; a weak D match, TRBD2 (5 bases). Germline-derived CDR1 and CDR2 are DFQATT and SNEGSKA (reference sequence). The length of the CDR3 is 13 residues. V was cut by 5 bases and J by 11 bases, with 20 bases left in between. This chain's CDR3 is CSAPEPGIRMQYF. In DNA, the CDR3 is TGCAGTGCTCCAGAACCGGGGATACGCATGCAGTATTTT.

The chain has TRBV7-6 and TRBJ2-3, with TRBD2 matching 15 bases. The CDR3 length is 18 residues. Germline V CDR1 and CDR2: SGHVS, FNYEAQ. After removal of 0 bases from V and 2 bases from J, the junction contained 3 bases not matched to a gene. The CDR3 sequence: CASSLAGLAGGPTDTQYF. DNA of the CDR3: TGTGCCAGCAGCTTAGCCGGACTAGCGGGGGGGCCCACAGATACGCAGTATTTT. The variable domain in full, with the rest retrieved from reference TRBV7-6 and TRBJ2-3, is GAGVSQSPRYKVTKRGQDVALRCDPISGHVSLYWYRQALGQGPEFLTYFNYEAQQDKSGLPNDRFSAERPEGSISTLTIQRTEQRDSAMYRCASSLAGLAGGPTDTQYFGPGTRLTVL.

This clonotype was seen only a few times. CDR3 bases: TGCAGTGCTCCGGAGTGGGGGGTTGAGCAGTTCTTC. This translates into CSAPEWGVEQFF. The chain combines TRBV20-1 with TRBJ2-1, with D possibly TRBD2 on 6 matching bases. Germline lookup yields CDR1 DFQATT and CDR2 SNEGSKA (reference sequence). V dropped 5 bases and J dropped 9 bases, with 14 bases sitting between them. This CDR3 is built from 12 residues.

The V gene is TRBV6-6, the J gene TRBJ2-7; TRBD2 is a possible D gene (5 bases). Per germline, CDR1 MNHNY and CDR2 SVGAGI (reference sequence). The CDR3 is 14 amino acids. The V end was cut by 2 bases, the J end by 3 bases, with 11 bases between. CDR3 nucleotides: TGTGCCAGCAGTTACCCCGGGAAAGACTACGAGCAGTACTTC. As protein: CASSYPGKDYEQYF.

DNA of the CDR3: TGTGCCCGCCGTGGCCACACCGGGGAGCTGTTTTTT. It codes for CARRGHTGELFF. The chain joins TRBV30 to TRBJ2-2, with unresolved D. Between the trimmed V and J ends, which lost 8 bases and 3 bases, there was a span of 10 bases. CDR3 length: 12 amino acids. The V gene's germline CDR1 is GTSNPN and CDR2 SVGIG (reference sequence).

V is TRBV2 and J is TRBJ1-1, with 8 bases identical to TRBD1. The CDR3 consists of 14 residues. J lost 2 bases, V lost 4 bases, and 3 bases had no gene match. In germline, CDR1 is SNHLY, CDR2 FYNNEI. The CDR3: CASSGQGLNTEAFF. The CDR3 DNA follows: TGTGCCAGCAGTGGACAGGGGCTTAACACTGAAGCTTTCTTT.

The genes are TRBV4-3 and TRBJ2-3; D is undetermined. The length of the CDR3 is 16 residues. Trimming removed 0 bases at V and 6 bases at J, with 16 bases between. In germline, CDR1 is LGHNA, CDR2 YSLEER. The CDR3 region has the DNA TGCGCCAGCAGCCAAGACGTCGATAGCTTCACGGATACGCAGTATTTT. Protein: CASSQDVDSFTDTQYF.

This clonotype was detected once. The J gene is TRBJ2-7, the V gene TRBV23-1; D is ambiguous. TRBV23-1 is given ORF status, its function remaining uncertain. CDR3 length: 16 residues. Trimming stripped 0 bases from V and 3 bases from J, with 15 bases between. This CDR3 reads CASSQSRPVARYEQYF. The CDR3 DNA is TGCGCCAGCAGTCAATCGAGACCAGTGGCCCGCTACGAGCAGTACTTC.

This sequence joins TRBV3-1 and TRBJ2-7; the D is unclear. In germline, CDR1 is LGHDT, CDR2 YNNKEL (reference sequence). The germline V and J ends were trimmed by 5 bases and 3 bases, with 14 bases remaining between them. CDR3 length: 14 amino acids. CDR3 sequence (DNA): TGTGCCAGCAGCGAGAGTGAAAAGAACTACGAGCAGTACTTC. This encodes CASSESEKNYEQYF.

The rearrangement uses TRBV5-1 and TRBJ2-2; 8 bases map to TRBD2. The length of the CDR3 is 16 residues. Trimming at V came to 7 bases and at J to 4 bases, leaving 12 bases not matched to a gene. Germline CDR1 and CDR2: SGHRS and YFSETQ. In DNA form, the CDR3 reads TGCGCCAGCCAACTAGAGGTAGCGGGGCGCACCGGGGAGCTGTTTTTT. This gives the protein CASQLEVAGRTGELFF.

A single count supports this clonotype. The V call is TRBV6-5, the J call TRBJ2-1; 15 bases fit TRBD2. The V gene's germline CDR1 is MNHEY and CDR2 SVGAGI. This CDR3 spans 17 amino acids. Trimming cost V 6 bases and J 8 bases; bases outside gene matches: 11. As DNA, the CDR3 is TGTGCCAGCAGCATCGCCCGGACTAGCGGGAGGGCACATGAGCAGTTCTTC. Translation: CASSIARTSGRAHEQFF.

The sample holds a few counts of this clonotype. The chain recombines TRBV6-6 with TRBJ2-3, with D possibly being TRBD2 (6 bases). Germline V gene data show CDR1 as MNHNY and CDR2 as SVGAGI (reference sequence). V was shortened by 7 bases and J by 5 bases, with 19 bases between the two germline ends. CDR3 size: 15 residues. In nucleotides, the CDR3 is TGTGCCAGCACCCACGAAGACGGGAGAATAGATACGCAGTATTTT. Amino acid sequence: CASTHEDGRIDTQYF.

The genes are TRBV7-2 and TRBJ2-6, with D possibly TRBD1 on 6 matching bases. Trimming took off 1 base at V and 4 bases at J, with 11 bases between the two ends. The CDR3 is 16 residues long. The germline gives CDR1 SGHTA, CDR2 FQGNSA. The CDR3 bases are TGTGCCAGCAGCTTAGGAGGACAGTCCGGGGCCAACGTCCTGACTTTC. Amino acid sequence: CASSLGGQSGANVLTF.

The rearrangement uses TRBV4-2 and TRBJ2-1; 8 bases are shared with TRBD2. This CDR3 contains 17 residues. The V gene end was trimmed by 3 bases and the J gene end by 8 bases; junction bases not matched to a gene: 15. Per the germline V gene, CDR1 is LGHNA and CDR2 is YNFKEQ. This chain's CDR3 is CASSQPPRGGLGDEQFF. CDR3 bases: TGTGCCAGCAGCCAGCCCCCACGCGGGGGGCTAGGCGATGAGCAGTTCTTC.

The table lists this clonotype with a few counts. V is TRBV27 and J is TRBJ1-4, with TRBD1 as a possible D gene (6 bases). V lost 6 bases and J 5 bases, leaving 16 bases between the germline ends. The germline V gene encodes CDR1 MNHEY and CDR2 SMNVEV (reference sequence). The CDR3 has 15 amino acids. The CDR3 region has the DNA TGTGCCAGCAGCCCGAACGGACAGAAGAATGAAAAACTGTTTTTT. Protein sequence: CASSPNGQKNEKLFF.

This clonotype was counted a few times. The chain joins TRBV12-3 or TRBV12-4 to TRBJ1-2, with 7 bases that match TRBD1. J lost 3 bases, V lost 5 bases, and 6 bases had no gene match. This CDR3 has 14 residues. The CDR3 spells CASSPDRADYGYTF. For the CDR3, the DNA is TGTGCCAGCAGTCCTGACAGGGCGGACTATGGCTACACCTTC.

This clonotype was counted a few times. This CDR3 is CSVESPNGGDGYTF. Here the CDR3 DNA reads TGCAGCGTTGAATCCCCCAACGGAGGGGATGGCTACACCTTC. The J gene is TRBJ1-2, the V gene TRBV29-1, with TRBD1 as a possible D gene (5 bases). The CDR3 has 14 residues. Between the trimmed V and J ends, which lost 2 bases and 6 bases, there was a span of 16 bases. CDR1 and CDR2 from the germline V gene are SQVTM and ANQGSEA.

This sequence joins TRBV5-6 and TRBJ1-1, with D unresolved. Germline V CDR1 and CDR2: SGHDT, YYEEEE. Trimming pared 0 bases from V and 5 bases from J, leaving 8 bases between. The CDR3 is made up of 13 amino acids. The CDR3 is CASSLGAVTEAFF. The CDR3 coding sequence is TGTGCCAGCAGCTTGGGGGCAGTAACTGAAGCTTTCTTT. The full variable domain, completed using reference TRBV5-6 and TRBJ1-1, is DAGVTQSPTHLIKTRGQQVTLRCSPKSGHDTVSWYQQALGQGPQFIFQYYEEEERQRGNFPDRFSGHQFPNYSSELNVNALLLGDSALYLCASSLGAVTEAFFGQGTRLTVV.

This clonotype was counted only a few times. The chain combines TRBV20-1 with TRBJ2-6; no clear D. This CDR3 region has 14 residues. The ends were cut back, 3 bases at V and 1 base at J, with 7 bases in the middle. Germline lookup yields CDR1 DFQATT and CDR2 SNEGSKA (reference sequence). CDR3 bases: TGCAGTGCTAGTGCGCAGTCTGGGGCCAACGTCCTGACTTTC. Encoded protein: CSASAQSGANVLTF.

This chain uses TRBV29-1 with TRBJ2-7; D is unclear. Trimming removed 7 bases from V and 6 bases from J, with 19 bases in between. The CDR3 is 13 amino acids. CDR1 and CDR2 (germline): SQVTM, ANQGSEA. CDR3 nucleotides: TGCAGCGCCGGCAACGACCAGGCAGCCGAGCAGTACTTC. Its protein product is CSAGNDQAAEQYF.